This is a list of T cell receptor beta chains from one sample in a study of shared clonotypes between healthy human individuals. Sequencing was performed with immunoSEQ multiplex PCR; in TCRdb, only in-frame clones are kept and a portion is missing. The sample carries around 2.1 million clones, approximately 94% recorded once. The sample was naive CD4+ T cells sorted from blood. These receptors were taken from a man in his late teens or twenties in good health. Each CDR3 is given with its conserved first and last residue. D genes are given only for firm matches. Size tells how often a clone was seen (once, few, many) or the class of an expanded clone, and some rows leave it out.

size: -
D: -
J: TRBJ2-7
V: TRBV7-2
DNA: TGTGCCAGCAGCTTAGGCGGCCCCAGCTACGAGCAGTACTTC
CDR3: CASSLGGPSYEQYF

size: -
D: -
J: TRBJ1-2
V: TRBV30
DNA: TGTGCCTGGAGTCGGTGGGAGGTGTATGGCTACACCTTC
CDR3: CAWSRWEVYGYTF

size: -
D: -
J: TRBJ1-6
V: TRBV2
DNA: TGTGCCAGCAGTGATCTTTCACCCCTCCACTTT
CDR3: CASSDLSPLHF

size: -
D: -
J: TRBJ2-1
V: TRBV15
DNA: TGTGCCACCAGCAATCAGCCCAGCAATGAGCAGTTCTTC
CDR3: CATSNQPSNEQFF

size: -
D: -
J: TRBJ2-1
V: TRBV6-5
DNA: TGTGCCAGCAAAGAAGTTAGGCTCGCCAATGAGCAGTTCTTC
CDR3: CASKEVRLANEQFF

size: few
D: -
J: TRBJ1-2
V: TRBV5-4
DNA: TGTGCCAGCAGCCCCGCGGGAGCTAACTATGGCTACACCTTC
CDR3: CASSPAGANYGYTF

size: -
D: -
J: TRBJ1-1
V: TRBV30
DNA: TGTGCCTGGAGTGTACTAACATTGAACACTGAAGCTTTCTTT
CDR3: CAWSVLTLNTEAFF

size: -
D: -
J: TRBJ2-2
V: TRBV18
DNA: TGTGCCAGCTCACCGGGACGTTTGAACACCGGGGAGCTGTTTTTT
CDR3: CASSPGRLNTGELFF

size: -
D: -
J: TRBJ2-7
V: TRBV7-2
DNA: TGTGCCAGCAGCTTAGGCAGGTCCTACGAGCAGTACTTC
CDR3: CASSLGRSYEQYF

size: -
D: -
J: TRBJ2-7
V: TRBV7-9
DNA: TGTGCCAGCAGCTTAGGAAGTCGGACAGCACCTTACGAGCAGTACTTC
CDR3: CASSLGSRTAPYEQYF

size: -
D: -
J: TRBJ1-4
V: TRBV30
DNA: TGTGCCTGGAGGAGGGGACCCCTGGGCGCAACTAATGAAAAACTGTTTTTT
CDR3: CAWRRGPLGATNEKLFF

size: -
D: -
J: TRBJ1-1
V: TRBV21-1
DNA: TGTGCCAGCAGTCCTCGGGGGGGTTTTACTGAAGCTTTCTTT
CDR3: CASSPRGGFTEAFF